Each of the 29 T cell receptor beta chains below was sequenced from the same sample in a study of CD8 T cells in Susac syndrome. RNA in amounts of roughly 0.5 to 1 ug was reverse transcribed with random hexamers. TCRdb analysed the immunoSEQ multiplex PCR reads with MiXCR anew, one entry per CDR3 protein. The table shows about 210,000 distinct CDR3 sequences, with 94% occurring only once. Material for sequencing was CD4+ T cells from PBMCs. These receptors were collected from a human donor with Susac syndrome.

The chain recombines TRBV4-3 with TRBJ2-7; D may be TRBD1 or TRBD2 (6 bases each). Germline-derived CDR1 and CDR2 are LGHNA and YSLEER. This CDR3 region has 15 residues. Deletions cut 0 bases from V and 7 bases from J, with 16 bases between. The CDR3 here is CASSQDRARGGEQYF. In nucleotides, the CDR3 is TGCGCCAGCAGCCAAGATAGAGCCAGGGGAGGAGAGCAGTACTTC.

The chain combines TRBV12-3 or TRBV12-4 with TRBJ2-3, with TRBD2 matching 8 bases. The J segment lost 0 bases and the V segment lost 6 bases, leaving 11 bases of the junction unmatched. The CDR3 covers 17 residues. This CDR3 reads CASSLRIAGSSTDTQYF. For the CDR3, the DNA is TGTGCCAGCAGCCTCCGAATAGCGGGGTCCAGCACAGATACGCAGTATTTT.

The J gene is TRBJ2-7, the V gene TRBV12-3 or TRBV12-4, with TRBD1 as a possible D gene (6 bases). V lost 1 base, J lost 4 bases, and 8 bases lay in between. This CDR3 is built from 13 residues. The DNA of the CDR3 is TGTGCCAGCAGTTTAGGACAGGAATACGAGCAGTACTTC. Its translation: CASSLGQEYEQYF.

The chain uses TRBV11-2 and TRBJ2-3, with a tentative D call TRBD2 (6 bases). Per germline, CDR1 SGHAT and CDR2 FQNNGV. Trimming pared 4 bases from V and 5 bases from J, leaving 22 bases between. This CDR3 has 17 amino acids. The CDR3 sequence is CASSSRGVAVIGDTQYF. The CDR3, as DNA: TGTGCCAGCAGCTCCCGAGGAGTAGCGGTGATAGGAGATACGCAGTATTTT.

This chain connects TRBV30 to TRBJ2-5; D is perhaps TRBD2 (5 bases). CDR3 length: 17 residues. The V end was cut by 2 bases, the J end by 0 bases, with 19 bases between. Germline CDR1 is GTSNPN and CDR2 is SVGIG (reference sequence). The CDR3 nucleotides read TGTGCCTGGAGTCTAAACTTGGTCGGCGGGTACCAAGAGACCCAGTACTTC. Its protein product is CAWSLNLVGGYQETQYF.

This rearrangement joins TRBV20-1 to TRBJ1-1, with D possibly matching TRBD1 (5 bases). Trimming took 4 bases from V and 1 from J, leaving 7 bases between them. Per the germline V gene, CDR1 is DFQATT and CDR2 is SNEGSKA (reference sequence). This CDR3 region has 12 residues. The CDR3 region is CSAITGNTEAFF. The CDR3 DNA sequence: TGCAGTGCTATTACAGGGAACACTGAAGCTTTCTTT.

V is TRBV28 and J is TRBJ2-3; D gene ambiguous. Germline CDR1 reads MDHEN; CDR2 reads SYDVKM. This CDR3 has 19 amino acids. Deletions cut 1 base from V and 2 bases from J, with 22 bases between. The CDR3 DNA reads as TGTGCCAGCAGTTTATTACAGTTTCCGGTCTGGGGTTCCACAGATACGCAGTATTTT. The encoded protein is CASSLLQFPVWGSTDTQYF.

A single count supports this clonotype. The CDR3 is CASSYMRGGQPQHF. The CDR3 DNA sequence: TGTGCCAGCAGTTACATGCGGGGAGGACAGCCCCAGCATTTT. The chain combines TRBV6-6 with TRBJ1-5; D call uncertain. Deletions cut 2 bases from V and 7 bases from J, with 12 bases between. The CDR3 consists of 14 residues. Germline V CDR1 and CDR2: MNHNY, SVGAGI (reference sequence).

This clonotype has a single count. The CDR3 nucleotides read TGTGCCTGGAGCCCACCTCAGGGGGACACTGAAGCTTTCTTT. It codes for CAWSPPQGDTEAFF. The V and J genes are TRBV30 and TRBJ1-1; 7 bases are a match to TRBD1. CDR3 length equals 14 residues. Germline CDR1 reads GTSNPN; CDR2 reads SVGIG (reference sequence). V was clipped by 3 bases and J by 3 bases; unmatched bases: 7. The whole variable domain, remainder taken from reference TRBV30 and TRBJ1-1, is SQTIHQWPATLVQPVGSPLSLECTVEGTSNPNLYWYRQAAGRGLQLLFYSVGIGQISSEVPQNLSASRPQDRQFILSSKKLLLSDSGFYLCAWSPPQGDTEAFFGQGTRLTVV.

The chain joins TRBV7-3 to TRBJ2-7; TRBD1 aligns across 10 bases. The CDR3 contains 14 residues. Looked up from germline, CDR1 is SGHTA and CDR2 is FQGTGA. V shed 2 bases and J 5 bases; nucleotides not matched to a gene: 3. This chain's CDR3 is CASSLGTGANEQYF. The CDR3 region has the DNA TGTGCCAGCAGCTTAGGGACAGGGGCCAACGAGCAGTACTTC.

The genes are TRBV4-3 and TRBJ1-2; D unresolved. V was pared by 2 bases and J by 7 bases, with 14 bases between. The CDR3 has 14 amino acids. Germline V gene data show CDR1 as LGHNA and CDR2 as YSLEER. CDR3 sequence reads: CASSQIAATGGYTF. The CDR3 bases are TGCGCCAGCAGCCAAATTGCGGCGACGGGTGGCTACACCTTC.

V and J are TRBV7-9 and TRBJ2-1; perhaps TRBD1 as D (5 bases). V lost 5 bases to trimming and J lost 3 bases, with 14 bases between them. The germline V gene has CDR1 SEHNR and CDR2 FQNEAQ (reference sequence). This CDR3 contains 15 residues. The CDR3 nucleotides are TGTGCCAGCAGCGTAACAGGTGTGGTCTACAATGAGCAGTTCTTC. This codes for CASSVTGVVYNEQFF.

The chain carries TRBV5-4 and TRBJ1-6, with D perhaps matching TRBD1 (5 bases). CDR1 is SGHNT, CDR2 YYREEE, per germline (reference sequence). The CDR3 has 13 residues. V lost 4 bases to trimming and J lost 7 bases, with 9 bases between them. The CDR3 region is CASSHDSNSPLHF. The CDR3 region has the DNA TGTGCCAGCAGCCACGACAGCAATTCACCCCTCCACTTT. Variable domain in full (rest from reference TRBV5-4 and TRBJ1-6): ETGVTQSPTHLIKTRGQQVTLRCSSQSGHNTVSWYQQALGQGPQFIFQYYREEENGRGNFPPRFSGLQFPNYSSELNVNALELDDSALYLCASSHDSNSPLHFGNGTRLTVT.

The CDR3: CASSFGGGKTYEQYF. The CDR3 DNA is TGTGCCAGCAGTTTCGGAGGGGGCAAGACCTACGAGCAGTACTTC. The chain employs TRBV6-6 and TRBJ2-7; possibly TRBD1 for D (7 bases). V lost 4 bases, J lost 2 bases, and 15 bases lay in between. The CDR3 sequence is 15 residues long. Germline V gives CDR1 MNHNY, CDR2 SVGAGI (reference sequence).

The J gene is TRBJ2-3, the V gene TRBV9, with 15 bases fitting TRBD2. The junction had 3 bases not matched to a gene; V was cut back by 4 bases and J by 3 bases. Germline values: CDR1 SGDLS, CDR2 YYNGEE. The CDR3 has 16 residues. The CDR3 DNA reads as TGTGCCAGCAGCTTAGGGACTAGCGGGGGGACAGATACGCAGTATTTT. Translated: CASSLGTSGGTDTQYF.

This clonotype was detected once. The CDR3 bases are TGTGCCAGCAGCGCTCAACCTAGCGGGGGGGCAGGGGATACGCAGTATTTT. This translates into CASSAQPSGGAGDTQYF. This sequence joins TRBV3-1 and TRBJ2-3; 12 nucleotides align to TRBD2. Germline assignment: CDR1 LGHDT and CDR2 YNNKEL (reference sequence). The CDR3 is made up of 17 amino acids. Unmatched junction bases numbered 12, after V lost 5 bases and J lost 6 bases.

The J gene is TRBJ1-1, the V gene TRBV20-1; 7 bases align to TRBD1. CDR1 and CDR2 from the germline V gene are DFQATT and SNEGSKA (reference sequence). The CDR3 length is 13 residues. Trimming took 6 bases from V and 4 from J; bases not matched to a gene: 8. The CDR3 DNA is TGCAGTGCAAGATCAGGGGGAGGCACTGAAGCTTTCTTT. Translated, it gives CSARSGGGTEAFF.

This chain connects TRBV9 to TRBJ2-3, with D perhaps given as TRBD1 or TRBD2 (5 bases each). Deletions cut 3 bases from V and 2 bases from J, with 10 bases between. Per the germline V gene, CDR1 is SGDLS and CDR2 is YYNGEE. The CDR3 spans 14 residues. Written as DNA, the CDR3 is TGTGCCAGCAGCGCCGGGGCTAACACAGATACGCAGTATTTT. Amino acids: CASSAGANTDTQYF.

The chain couples TRBV12-3 or TRBV12-4 to TRBJ2-7; 11 positions agree with TRBD1. After removal of 5 bases from V and 4 bases from J, the junction contained 4 bases not matched to a gene. This CDR3 comprises 14 residues. CDR3 coding DNA: TGTGCCAGCAGTCACCGGGACAGGGGGTACGAGCAGTACTTC. Its translation: CASSHRDRGYEQYF.

This sequence joins TRBV12-3 or TRBV12-4 and TRBJ1-1; D uncertain. Trimming stripped 4 bases from V and 6 bases from J, with 9 bases between. The CDR3 covers 12 residues. The CDR3 reads CASSSGIAEAFF. DNA for the CDR3: TGTGCCAGCAGTTCCGGGATCGCTGAAGCTTTCTTT.

A single count supports this clonotype. The chain combines TRBV5-1 with TRBJ1-5, with D unresolved. The CDR3 has 13 amino acids. The V end was cut by 4 bases, the J end by 7 bases, with 12 bases between. The germline CDR1 and CDR2 sequences are SGHRS and YFSETQ. CDR3 region: CASSVAEGQPQHF. The CDR3 nucleotides read TGCGCCAGCAGCGTGGCGGAGGGCCAGCCCCAGCATTTT.

V is TRBV4-3 and J is TRBJ1-1; weak D call: TRBD1 (6 bases). Trimming took off 1 base at V and 0 bases at J, with 12 bases between the two ends. Germline-derived CDR1 and CDR2 are LGHNA and YSLEER. The CDR3 runs to 16 residues. CDR3 protein: CASSQARGAMNTEAFF. Written as DNA, the CDR3 is TGCGCCAGCAGCCAAGCTCGGGGGGCCATGAACACTGAAGCTTTCTTT.

The V and J genes are TRBV6-1 and TRBJ2-2, with D unresolved. V was shortened by 3 bases and J by 3 bases, with 14 bases between the two germline ends. This CDR3 has 16 residues. Germline values: CDR1 MNHNS, CDR2 SASEGT. The CDR3 protein is CASSDPGRLYTGELFF. The CDR3 bases are TGTGCCAGCAGTGATCCCGGGCGGCTCTACACCGGGGAGCTGTTTTTT.

V and J are TRBV6-5 and TRBJ2-5, with D tentatively TRBD1 (5 bases). Trimming stripped 4 bases from V and 1 base from J, with 7 bases between. This CDR3 comprises 13 residues. Germline V gives CDR1 MNHEY, CDR2 SVGAGI. As DNA, the CDR3 is TGTGCCAGCAGTTCGACAGCCCAAGAGACCCAGTACTTC. Protein: CASSSTAQETQYF.

This chain links TRBV5-1 with TRBJ2-2, with D possibly being TRBD1 (5 bases). The CDR3 is 16 amino acids. V was cut by 0 bases and J by 1 base, with 10 bases left in between. Germline CDR1 SGHRS, CDR2 YFSETQ. The CDR3 DNA is TGCGCCAGCAGCTTGGCCCCAGGGCTGAACACCGGGGAGCTGTTTTTT. It codes for CASSLAPGLNTGELFF.

The chain joins TRBV30 to TRBJ1-1; maybe TRBD1 (5 bases). The ends were cut back, 0 bases at V and 4 bases at J, with 15 bases in the middle. The CDR3 is 15 amino acids. Germline CDR1 GTSNPN, CDR2 SVGIG (reference sequence). CDR3 amino acids: CAWSVRLGQGTEAFF. Written as DNA, the CDR3 is TGTGCCTGGAGTGTTCGTTTGGGGCAGGGCACTGAAGCTTTCTTT.

The chain joins TRBV5-4 to TRBJ1-1; TRBD1 matches 9 bases. Germline-derived CDR1 and CDR2 are SGHNT and YYREEE (reference sequence). CDR3 length: 15 amino acids. The junction had 11 bases not matched to a gene; V was cut back by 10 bases and J by 1 base. For the CDR3, the DNA is TGTGCCTACCAACCACAGGGGGCACGGAACACTGAAGCTTTCTTT. As protein: CAYQPQGARNTEAFF. Drawing the rest from reference TRBV5-4 and TRBJ1-1, the complete variable domain is ETGVTQSPTHLIKTRGQQVTLRCSSQSGHNTVSWYQQALGQGPQFIFQYYREEENGRGNFPPRFSGLQFPNYSSELNVNALELDDSALYLCAYQPQGARNTEAFFGQGTRLTVV.

The chain employs TRBV5-1 and TRBJ1-2; D may be TRBD1 (5 bases). The CDR3 is made up of 12 amino acids. Between the trimmed V and J ends, which lost 5 bases and 4 bases, there was a span of 9 bases. From germline, CDR1 is SGHRS and CDR2 YFSETQ. The CDR3 DNA reads TGCGCCAGCAGAAGGGGAAGCTATGGCTACACCTTC. It translates to CASRRGSYGYTF.

This clonotype was counted between two and nine times. CDR3 protein: CASSLMETQYF. Here the CDR3 DNA reads TGTGCCAGCAGTTTAATGGAGACCCAGTACTTC. The chain links TRBV12-3 or TRBV12-4 to TRBJ2-5, with no clear D. Trimming shortened V by 2 bases and J by 5 bases, and 3 bases separated the two germline ends. This CDR3 comprises 11 residues.